This T cell receptor (beta chain) was documented in a study of T-cell memory formation after mild COVID-19. Study information: For the most part, TCR clusters were specific to one donor.

This clonotype has just a few counts. The antigen is undetermined. Points from the study as a whole: Contracting clones localized mainly to CM and EM when CD4+ and mainly to EMRA when CD8+. There was a balanced CD4/CD8 profile in clones contracting day 15 to 85, and later expanders leaned CD4+.

Libraries for TCRalpha and TCRbeta carried sample barcodes and unique molecular identifiers via 5'RACE. TCRdb analysed the 5' RACE reads with MiXCR anew, one entry per CDR3 protein. The sample lists 500,000 to 650,000 distinct CDR3 sequences, less than 25% occurring once. Germline loops: CDR1 MNHNS, CDR2 SASEGT. V was shortened by 8 bases and J by 2 bases, with 16 bases between the two germline ends. The CDR3 length is 14 residues. Sequencing used PBMCs or a T cell subset sorted from them (not recorded which). The receptor comes from an adult woman who had mild COVID-19 (a few samples of this study predate the infection). Cell type and time point are not known. The chain carries TRBV6-1 and TRBJ2-7, with a weak D call TRBD1 (6 bases). CDR3 region: CASGRTGRTYEQYF. The CDR3 bases are TGTGCCAGCGGGAGAACAGGGAGAACCTACGAGCAGTACTTC.